These T cell receptor beta chains were read from a single sample in a study of human T cells and chemical hapten exposure. A single record per CDR3 protein comes from TCRdb applying MiXCR to the RACE reads. The data hold 85,000 to 90,000 distinct CDR3 sequences, with 9.6% observed a single time. The sequencing used whole blood, collected in connection with sensitization to the hapten diphenylcyclopropenone (DPC). Receptor source: a middle-aged woman with alopecia areata. Some clones in this sample may be carry-over from other donors' samples. The CDR3 runs from the conserved cysteine through the conserved F or W. A D gene is named only where the DNA matches it firmly. Some rows have no size entry. The others give once, few or many, or a class for an expanded clone.

J gene: TRBJ2-1
D gene: TRBD2
clone size: many
V gene: TRBV7-6
CDR3 protein: CASSFFAAGGADEQFF
CDR3 DNA: TGTGCCAGCAGCTTCTTTGCGGCGGGGGGGGCGGATGAGCAGTTCTTC

J gene: TRBJ2-7
D gene: .
clone size: few
V gene: TRBV7-2
CDR3 protein: CASSLEMVGATYEQYF
CDR3 DNA: TGTGCCAGCAGCTTAGAGATGGTGGGGGCCACCTACGAGCAGTACTTC

J gene: TRBJ2-3
D gene: TRBD1
clone size: .
V gene: TRBV7-2
CDR3 protein: CASSRTGGVIDTQYF
CDR3 DNA: TGTGCCAGCAGCCGGACAGGGGGCGTGATAGATACGCAGTATTTT

J gene: TRBJ1-5
D gene: TRBD1
clone size: .
V gene: TRBV7-6
CDR3 protein: CASSSGQGNSNQPQHF
CDR3 DNA: TGTGCCAGCAGCTCGGGACAGGGGAATAGCAATCAGCCCCAGCATTTT

J gene: TRBJ2-7
D gene: .
clone size: few
V gene: TRBV20-1
CDR3 protein: CSAAWGGQRNYEQYF
CDR3 DNA: TGCAGTGCAGCCTGGGGGGGGCAAAGGAACTACGAGCAGTACTTC

J gene: TRBJ2-2
D gene: .
clone size: few
V gene: TRBV30
CDR3 protein: CAWSVKGAGELFF
CDR3 DNA: TGTGCCTGGAGTGTAAAGGGGGCCGGGGAGCTGTTTTTT

J gene: TRBJ2-5
D gene: TRBD1
clone size: few
V gene: TRBV11-3
CDR3 protein: CASSQRQGQETQYF
CDR3 DNA: TGTGCCAGCAGCCAAAGACAGGGACAAGAGACCCAGTACTTC

J gene: TRBJ1-6
D gene: .
clone size: .
V gene: TRBV27
CDR3 protein: CASGSNSPLHF
CDR3 DNA: TGTGCCAGCGGGAGCAATTCACCCCTCCACTTT

J gene: TRBJ1-2
D gene: .
clone size: many
V gene: TRBV6-2/TRBV6-3
CDR3 protein: CASSYRLGQVFESDGYTF
CDR3 DNA: TGTGCCAGCAGTTACCGACTTGGGCAGGTTTTTGAATCCGACGGCTACACCTTC

J gene: TRBJ1-5
D gene: .
clone size: many
V gene: TRBV7-2
CDR3 protein: CASSLGGDGQPQHF
CDR3 DNA: TGTGCCAGCAGCTTAGGAGGGGATGGCCAGCCCCAGCATTTT

J gene: TRBJ2-3
D gene: TRBD2
clone size: few
V gene: TRBV4-3
CDR3 protein: CASSQGLAGSTDTQYF
CDR3 DNA: TGCGCCAGCAGCCAAGGACTAGCGGGGAGCACAGATACGCAGTATTTT

J gene: TRBJ1-5
D gene: TRBD1
clone size: .
V gene: TRBV6-1
CDR3 protein: CASSADRDQPQHF
CDR3 DNA: TGTGCCAGCAGTGCGGACAGGGATCAGCCCCAGCATTTT

J gene: TRBJ2-2
D gene: TRBD2
clone size: few
V gene: TRBV7-2
CDR3 protein: CASSLGSGGATGELFF
CDR3 DNA: TGTGCCAGCAGCTTAGGCAGCGGGGGGGCCACCGGGGAGCTGTTTTTT

J gene: TRBJ1-1
D gene: .
clone size: many
V gene: TRBV5-1
CDR3 protein: CASSLGTGGQEAFF
CDR3 DNA: TGCGCCAGCAGCTTGGGCACGGGCGGGCAGGAAGCTTTCTTT

J gene: TRBJ1-5
D gene: TRBD1
clone size: .
V gene: TRBV28
CDR3 protein: CASSFGGTGGETQHF
CDR3 DNA: TGTGCCAGCAGTTTCGGGGGGACAGGGGGCGAAACCCAGCATTTT

J gene: TRBJ1-3
D gene: .
clone size: many
V gene: TRBV4-3
CDR3 protein: CASSQTRKDTIYF
CDR3 DNA: TGCGCCAGCAGCCAAACGAGAAAGGACACCATATATTTT

J gene: TRBJ2-5
D gene: TRBD2
clone size: few
V gene: TRBV7-2
CDR3 protein: CASRHSLRRGGREETQYF
CDR3 DNA: TGTGCCAGCAGGCATAGCCTTCGCCGCGGGGGGCGGGAAGAGACCCAGTACTTC

J gene: TRBJ2-7
D gene: .
clone size: few
V gene: TRBV29-1
CDR3 protein: CSAGAGAGEQYF
CDR3 DNA: TGCAGCGCTGGGGCGGGGGCAGGCGAGCAGTACTTC

J gene: TRBJ2-5
D gene: .
clone size: few
V gene: TRBV29-1
CDR3 protein: CSGTANQETQYF
CDR3 DNA: TGCAGCGGGACAGCGAACCAAGAGACCCAGTACTTC

J gene: TRBJ1-1
D gene: .
clone size: many
V gene: TRBV6-1
CDR3 protein: CASSLGTPEAFF
CDR3 DNA: TGTGCCAGCAGTTTAGGGACGCCTGAAGCTTTCTTT

J gene: TRBJ2-7
D gene: .
clone size: few
V gene: TRBV6-6
CDR3 protein: CASSRLFAYEQYF
CDR3 DNA: TGTGCCAGCAGCCGACTTTTCGCCTACGAGCAGTACTTC

J gene: TRBJ2-5
D gene: .
clone size: .
V gene: TRBV5-1
CDR3 protein: CASSFSGAEETQYF
CDR3 DNA: TGCGCCAGCAGCTTTTCAGGGGCCGAAGAGACCCAGTACTTC

J gene: TRBJ1-1
D gene: .
clone size: many
V gene: TRBV15
CDR3 protein: CATSRDSANTEAFF
CDR3 DNA: TGTGCCACCAGCAGAGATTCAGCGAACACTGAAGCTTTCTTT

J gene: TRBJ1-3
D gene: .
clone size: many
V gene: TRBV7-2
CDR3 protein: CASSSTRGSSGNTIYF
CDR3 DNA: TGTGCCAGCAGCTCTACACGGGGTAGCTCTGGAAACACCATATATTTT

J gene: TRBJ2-5
D gene: .
clone size: few
V gene: TRBV28
CDR3 protein: CASSGPADSHVPETQYF
CDR3 DNA: TGTGCCAGCAGTGGGCCCGCGGACAGCCACGTCCCAGAGACCCAGTACTTC

J gene: TRBJ2-6
D gene: .
clone size: few
V gene: TRBV12-3/TRBV12-4
CDR3 protein: CASSFQGSSGANVLTF
CDR3 DNA: TGTGCCAGCAGTTTCCAGGGGAGCTCTGGGGCCAACGTCCTGACTTTC

J gene: TRBJ2-1
D gene: TRBD1
clone size: few
V gene: TRBV5-1
CDR3 protein: CASSSYAGTGRLQFF
CDR3 DNA: TGCGCCAGCAGCTCCTACGCCGGGACAGGGCGATTACAGTTCTTC

J gene: TRBJ2-7
D gene: TRBD1
clone size: many
V gene: TRBV6-2/TRBV6-3
CDR3 protein: CASNLPGQGSYEQYF
CDR3 DNA: TGTGCCAGCAATCTCCCGGGACAGGGATCCTACGAGCAGTACTTC

J gene: TRBJ2-7
D gene: .
clone size: few
V gene: TRBV7-2
CDR3 protein: CASSFEVEQYF
CDR3 DNA: TGTGCCAGCAGCTTTGAAGTCGAGCAGTACTTC

J gene: TRBJ2-1
D gene: .
clone size: few
V gene: TRBV14
CDR3 protein: CASSQGIVFYNEQFF
CDR3 DNA: TGTGCCAGCAGCCAAGGAATTGTGTTTTACAATGAGCAGTTCTTC

J gene: TRBJ1-1
D gene: .
clone size: many
V gene: TRBV29-1
CDR3 protein: CSVELRLPNTEAFF
CDR3 DNA: TGCAGCGTTGAACTCAGACTCCCGAACACTGAAGCTTTCTTT

J gene: TRBJ1-3
D gene: .
clone size: many
V gene: TRBV28
CDR3 protein: CASSFGSTGNTIYF
CDR3 DNA: TGTGCCAGCAGTTTTGGGTCTACTGGAAACACCATATATTTT

J gene: TRBJ2-6
D gene: .
clone size: many
V gene: TRBV2
CDR3 protein: CASSAGTRQSGANVLTF
CDR3 DNA: TGTGCCAGCAGTGCCGGGACAAGACAGTCTGGGGCCAACGTCCTGACTTTC

J gene: TRBJ1-2
D gene: .
clone size: .
V gene: TRBV7-9
CDR3 protein: CASSFAAGYTF
CDR3 DNA: TGTGCCAGCAGCTTCGCTGCGGGCTACACCTTC

J gene: TRBJ2-5
D gene: .
clone size: .
V gene: TRBV7-9
CDR3 protein: CASSSHDPLGTQYF
CDR3 DNA: TGTGCCAGCAGCTCACATGATCCCCTTGGGACCCAGTACTTC

J gene: TRBJ1-3
D gene: .
clone size: many
V gene: TRBV19
CDR3 protein: CASTARTSGNTIYF
CDR3 DNA: TGTGCCAGTACCGCCCGGACCTCTGGAAACACCATATATTTT

J gene: TRBJ2-5
D gene: TRBD1
clone size: many
V gene: TRBV6-2/TRBV6-3
CDR3 protein: CASSRSGGAPGETQYF
CDR3 DNA: TGTGCCAGCAGTCGTTCAGGGGGCGCCCCCGGGGAGACCCAGTACTTC

J gene: TRBJ2-5
D gene: TRBD2
clone size: few
V gene: TRBV11-2
CDR3 protein: CASSPTNGGGETQYF
CDR3 DNA: TGTGCCAGCAGCCCTACCAACGGCGGGGGAGAGACCCAGTACTTC

J gene: TRBJ2-5
D gene: .
clone size: few
V gene: TRBV18
CDR3 protein: CASSPPQGGQETQYF
CDR3 DNA: TGTGCCAGCTCACCACCCCAGGGGGGGCAAGAGACCCAGTACTTC

J gene: TRBJ2-1
D gene: .
clone size: few
V gene: TRBV4-2
CDR3 protein: CASSQDGEGGEQFF
CDR3 DNA: TGTGCCAGCAGCCAAGATGGAGAGGGCGGTGAGCAGTTCTTC

J gene: TRBJ2-1
D gene: .
clone size: few
V gene: TRBV11-2
CDR3 protein: CASSLGARDREQFF
CDR3 DNA: TGTGCCAGCAGCTTAGGAGCACGGGATCGTGAGCAGTTCTTC